Listed below are T cell receptor beta chains from one sample, sequenced in a study of T-cell memory formation after mild COVID-19. TCRdb called the 5' RACE reads again in MiXCR, with one record for every CDR3 protein. The data hold under 400,000 distinct CDR3 sequences, with under 25% observed a single time. The sample consisted of PBMCs or a T cell subset sorted from them (not recorded which). The receptors here all came from an adult woman who had mild COVID-19 (a few samples of this study predate the infection). Cell type and time point are not known. The CDR3 runs from the conserved cysteine through the conserved F or W. The D gene is left open where the match is weak. Size is stated for part of the rows, as once, few or many counts, or as a class when the clone is expanded.

abundance: -; v_gene: TRBV12-3/TRBV12-4; j_gene: TRBJ2-7; d_gene: TRBD1; CDR3nt: TGTGCCAGCAGTCGGGACAGGAGGTACGAGCAGTACTTC; CDR3aa: CASSRDRRYEQYF
abundance: -; v_gene: TRBV24-1; j_gene: TRBJ1-1; d_gene: -; CDR3nt: TGTGCCACCAGTGATTCTGGGACCTCTGGCGGTGCTGAAGCTTTCTTT; CDR3aa: CATSDSGTSGGAEAFF
abundance: -; v_gene: TRBV24-1; j_gene: TRBJ1-1; d_gene: -; CDR3nt: TGTGCCACCAGTGATGGGCCGAACACTGAAGCTTTCTTT; CDR3aa: CATSDGPNTEAFF
abundance: -; v_gene: TRBV20-1; j_gene: TRBJ2-2; d_gene: TRBD2; CDR3nt: TGCAGCGCGCGCGGGGGGGACACCGGGGAGCTGTTTTTT; CDR3aa: CSARGGDTGELFF
abundance: -; v_gene: TRBV30; j_gene: TRBJ2-1; d_gene: -; CDR3nt: TGTGCCTTTGGGGCCATAAACAATGAGCAGTTCTTC; CDR3aa: CAFGAINNEQFF
abundance: few; v_gene: TRBV13; j_gene: TRBJ1-2; d_gene: -; CDR3nt: TGTGCCAGCAGCTCCATAGACGCTTTTAACTATGGCTACACCTTC; CDR3aa: CASSSIDAFNYGYTF
abundance: few; v_gene: TRBV11-2; j_gene: TRBJ1-2; d_gene: TRBD1; CDR3nt: TGTGCCAGCAGCCCGGGACAGGGGGTGAAAGGCTACACCTTC; CDR3aa: CASSPGQGVKGYTF
abundance: -; v_gene: TRBV6-5; j_gene: TRBJ1-2; d_gene: -; CDR3nt: TGTGCCAGCACCCCGACGGGCAGGAACTATGGCTACACCTTC; CDR3aa: CASTPTGRNYGYTF
abundance: few; v_gene: TRBV7-9; j_gene: TRBJ2-7; d_gene: -; CDR3nt: TGTGCCAGCAGCGAAGCCCGGTACGAGCAGTACTTC; CDR3aa: CASSEARYEQYF
abundance: -; v_gene: TRBV6-1; j_gene: TRBJ1-2; d_gene: TRBD1; CDR3nt: TGTGCCAGCAGCCCCGGGTTGGGACAGGGGTTTGGCTACACCTTC; CDR3aa: CASSPGLGQGFGYTF
abundance: few; v_gene: TRBV20-1; j_gene: TRBJ2-7; d_gene: -; CDR3nt: TGCAGTGCTAGCGGTGGGGTGGAGAGGAACGAGCAGTACTTC; CDR3aa: CSASGGVERNEQYF
abundance: -; v_gene: TRBV28; j_gene: TRBJ2-3; d_gene: TRBD2; CDR3nt: TGTGCCAGCAGTCCTGGGGGAGGGAGGAAGTTATATACGCAGTATTTT; CDR3aa: CASSPGGGRKLYTQYF
abundance: -; v_gene: TRBV6-2/TRBV6-3; j_gene: TRBJ2-5; d_gene: -; CDR3nt: TGTGCCAGCAGACCACTAGGGCGGGCGAAGGAGACCCAGTACTTC; CDR3aa: CASRPLGRAKETQYF
abundance: many; v_gene: TRBV4-3; j_gene: TRBJ2-6; d_gene: -; CDR3nt: TGCGCCAGCAGCCGGCAAAGGGGCTCTGGGGCCAACGTCCTGACTTTC; CDR3aa: CASSRQRGSGANVLTF
abundance: few; v_gene: TRBV29-1; j_gene: TRBJ2-7; d_gene: -; CDR3nt: TGCAGCGTTGGAAGATCCTACGAGCAGTACTTC; CDR3aa: CSVGRSYEQYF
abundance: -; v_gene: TRBV18; j_gene: TRBJ1-5; d_gene: -; CDR3nt: TGTGCCAGCTCACCGGGGGATCAGCCCCAGCATTTT; CDR3aa: CASSPGDQPQHF
abundance: -; v_gene: TRBV7-9; j_gene: TRBJ2-1; d_gene: -; CDR3nt: TGTGCCAGCAGCTTAGACTACTCCTACAATGAGCAGTTCTTC; CDR3aa: CASSLDYSYNEQFF
abundance: -; v_gene: TRBV18; j_gene: TRBJ1-2; d_gene: TRBD1; CDR3nt: TGTGCCAGCTCCCCCAGGGAGGGGGCTTATGGCTACACCTTC; CDR3aa: CASSPREGAYGYTF
abundance: -; v_gene: TRBV28; j_gene: TRBJ2-1; d_gene: -; CDR3nt: TGTGCCAGCAGTTTAACGGGAGATCACAATGAGCAGTTCTTC; CDR3aa: CASSLTGDHNEQFF
abundance: -; v_gene: TRBV2; j_gene: TRBJ1-2; d_gene: -; CDR3nt: TGTGCCAGCAGCGCCTCGGGGGCGGTGTATAACTATGGCTACACCTTC; CDR3aa: CASSASGAVYNYGYTF
abundance: few; v_gene: TRBV20-1; j_gene: TRBJ1-2; d_gene: -; CDR3nt: TGCAGTGCCCTGTCGGGGAGGGATGGCTACACCTTC; CDR3aa: CSALSGRDGYTF
abundance: few; v_gene: TRBV12-3/TRBV12-4; j_gene: TRBJ2-2; d_gene: -; CDR3nt: TGTGCCAGCAGCTTAACTAGGACCGGGGAGCTGTTTTTT; CDR3aa: CASSLTRTGELFF
abundance: -; v_gene: TRBV11-2; j_gene: TRBJ2-3; d_gene: -; CDR3nt: TGTGCCAGCAGCACCGGACCCACAGATACGCAGTATTTT; CDR3aa: CASSTGPTDTQYF
abundance: few; v_gene: TRBV24-1; j_gene: TRBJ1-5; d_gene: -; CDR3nt: TGTGCCACCTGGCTCCCTCGGCCCCAGCATTTT; CDR3aa: CATWLPRPQHF
abundance: -; v_gene: TRBV29-1; j_gene: TRBJ2-7; d_gene: -; CDR3nt: TGCAGCGTTGGGGGTTATGGGAAATGGGGCGAGCAGTACTTC; CDR3aa: CSVGGYGKWGEQYF
abundance: few; v_gene: TRBV6-2/TRBV6-3; j_gene: TRBJ2-3; d_gene: TRBD2; CDR3nt: TGTGCCAGCACCCTGTCCGTCGGGAGGGTAGATACGCAGTATTTT; CDR3aa: CASTLSVGRVDTQYF
abundance: -; v_gene: TRBV4-3; j_gene: TRBJ2-3; d_gene: -; CDR3nt: TGCGCCAGCAGCCAAGACCACACAGATACGCAGTATTTT; CDR3aa: CASSQDHTDTQYF
abundance: -; v_gene: TRBV15; j_gene: TRBJ2-6; d_gene: -; CDR3nt: TGTGCCACCAGCAGGGAGTCTGGGGACAACGTCCTGACTTTC; CDR3aa: CATSRESGDNVLTF
abundance: -; v_gene: TRBV5-1; j_gene: TRBJ2-5; d_gene: -; CDR3nt: TGCGCCAGCAGCTCCGATGTACGTGGGACCCAGTACTTC; CDR3aa: CASSSDVRGTQYF
abundance: -; v_gene: TRBV2; j_gene: TRBJ2-2; d_gene: -; CDR3nt: TGTGCCAGGCGACAGGACACCGGGGAGCTGTTTTTT; CDR3aa: CARRQDTGELFF
abundance: -; v_gene: TRBV2; j_gene: TRBJ1-2; d_gene: -; CDR3nt: TGTGCCAGCAGTGAAGCGCGACAGTTAGATGGCTACACCTTC; CDR3aa: CASSEARQLDGYTF
abundance: -; v_gene: TRBV9; j_gene: TRBJ1-2; d_gene: -; CDR3nt: TGTGCCAGCAGCGTAGATCCAGGGCCCTATGGCTACACCTTC; CDR3aa: CASSVDPGPYGYTF
abundance: once; v_gene: TRBV9; j_gene: TRBJ2-3; d_gene: -; CDR3nt: TGTGCCAGCAGCGTAGCGAGGAGGAGCACAGATACGCAGTATTTT; CDR3aa: CASSVARRSTDTQYF
abundance: few; v_gene: TRBV5-4; j_gene: TRBJ2-3; d_gene: -; CDR3nt: TGTGCCAGCAGCTCCCCGGACGGGTCAGATACGCAGTATTTT; CDR3aa: CASSSPDGSDTQYF
abundance: -; v_gene: TRBV24-1; j_gene: TRBJ1-1; d_gene: -; CDR3nt: TGTGCCACCAGTGGGGGGGGTAGCACTGAAGCTTTCTTT; CDR3aa: CATSGGGSTEAFF